What follows describes a single T cell receptor (beta chain). Its antigen remains unknown. This entry belongs to a study of CD8 T cells in Susac syndrome. Study-wide context: Each patient with Susac syndrome, at the time of blood draw, was therapy-naive, on corticosteroids, or on intravenous immunoglobulin alone.

RNA, at roughly 0.45 to 1 ug, was reverse transcribed with random hexamers. It was immunoSEQ multiplex PCR that amplified TCR beta CDR3 across 54 Vbeta and 13 Jbeta. TCRdb processed the immunoSEQ multiplex PCR reads anew with MiXCR; each CDR3 protein has one entry. The sample includes more than 70,000 distinct CDR3 sequences, approximately 95% of them seen just once. The CDR3 length is 15 residues. Per germline, CDR1 MNHEY and CDR2 SMNVEV (reference sequence). V lost 5 bases, J lost 2 bases, and 15 bases lay in between. Peripheral blood CD8+ and CD4+ T cells were profiled by TCR beta sequencing. General study findings and limits: The authors acknowledged that the study's TCR sequencing and HLA analysis involved relatively few individuals.

The rearrangement uses TRBV27 and TRBJ1-1, with a weak D call TRBD1 (5 bases). Material: CD8+ T cells from PBMCs. This TCR was recovered from a human donor with Susac syndrome. As DNA, the CDR3 is TGTGCCAGCAGTCAAACCTTTACAGGCAACACTGAAGCTTTCTTT. Translating it yields CASSQTFTGNTEAFF.